The sequence of this T cell receptor beta chain was determined in a study of Graves' ophthalmopathy and Graves' hyperthyroidism. General study results and limits: A model of 13 signatures distinguished ophthalmopathy from stable hyperthyroidism at 87.88% sensitivity and roughly 81% specificity.

For this clonotype: The antigen is not known.

J lost 6 bases, V lost 4 bases, and 5 bases had no gene match. The CDR3 is 13 amino acids. Germline V gives CDR1 SGHRS, CDR2 YFSETQ. Scientists amplified the TCR beta CDR3 regions from RNA transcripts. HTBI primers were employed in first-round RT-PCR, then a second-round multiplex PCR followed. TCRdb independently ran MiXCR on the multiplex PCR reads; one entry per CDR3 protein. The sample lists some 160,000 distinct CDR3 sequences; 39% were seen once. This TCR was sampled from a man aged 25 to 40 with Graves' ophthalmopathy. Sequencing was carried out using peripheral blood. The chain recombines TRBV5-1 with TRBJ1-1, with 8 bases that match TRBD1. In DNA form, the CDR3 reads TGCGCCAGCAGCGTCAAACAGGGGGCTGAAGCTTTCTTT. Its protein is CASSVKQGAEAFF.